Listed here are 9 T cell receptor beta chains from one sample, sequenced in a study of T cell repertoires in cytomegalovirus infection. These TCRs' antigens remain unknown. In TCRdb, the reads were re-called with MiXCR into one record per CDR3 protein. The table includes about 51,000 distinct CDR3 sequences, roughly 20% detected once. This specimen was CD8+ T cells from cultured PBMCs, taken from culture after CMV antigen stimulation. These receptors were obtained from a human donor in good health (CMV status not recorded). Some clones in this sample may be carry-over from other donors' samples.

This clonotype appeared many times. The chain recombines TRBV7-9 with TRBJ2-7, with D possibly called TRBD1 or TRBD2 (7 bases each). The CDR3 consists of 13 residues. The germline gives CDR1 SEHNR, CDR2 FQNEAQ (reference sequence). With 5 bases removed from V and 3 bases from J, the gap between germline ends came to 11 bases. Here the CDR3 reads CASSGRDSYEQYF. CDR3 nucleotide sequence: TGTGCCAGCAGCGGGAGGGACAGCTACGAGCAGTACTTC.

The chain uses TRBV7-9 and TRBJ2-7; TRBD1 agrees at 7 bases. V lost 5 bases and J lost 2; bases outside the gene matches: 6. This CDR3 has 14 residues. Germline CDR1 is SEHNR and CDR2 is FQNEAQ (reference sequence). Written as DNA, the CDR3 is TGTGCCAGCAGCCAACGGGACAGACCCTACGAGCAGTACTTC. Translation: CASSQRDRPYEQYF.

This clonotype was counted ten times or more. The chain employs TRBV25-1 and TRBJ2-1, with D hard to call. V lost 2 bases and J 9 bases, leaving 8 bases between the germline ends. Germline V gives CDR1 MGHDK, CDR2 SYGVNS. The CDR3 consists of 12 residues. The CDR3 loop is CASSEVLFEQFF. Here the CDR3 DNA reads TGTGCCAGCAGTGAAGTTCTTTTTGAGCAGTTCTTC.

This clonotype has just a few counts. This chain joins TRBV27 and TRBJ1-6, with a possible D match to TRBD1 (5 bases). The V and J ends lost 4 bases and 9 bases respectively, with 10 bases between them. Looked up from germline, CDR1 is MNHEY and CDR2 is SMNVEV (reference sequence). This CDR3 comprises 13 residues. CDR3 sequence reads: CASSSGAASPLHF. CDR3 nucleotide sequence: TGTGCCAGCAGTTCCGGGGCAGCTTCACCCCTCCACTTT.

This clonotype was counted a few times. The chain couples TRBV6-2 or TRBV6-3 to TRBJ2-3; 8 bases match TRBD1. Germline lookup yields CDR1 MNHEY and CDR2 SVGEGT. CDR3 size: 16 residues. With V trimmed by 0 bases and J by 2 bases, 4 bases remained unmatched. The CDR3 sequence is CASSYSRTGSTDTQYF. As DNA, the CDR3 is TGTGCCAGCAGTTACTCGAGGACAGGGTCCACAGATACGCAGTATTTT.

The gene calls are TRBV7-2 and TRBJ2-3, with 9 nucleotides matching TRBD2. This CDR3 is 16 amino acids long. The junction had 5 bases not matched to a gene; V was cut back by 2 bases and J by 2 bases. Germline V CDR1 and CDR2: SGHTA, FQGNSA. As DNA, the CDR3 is TGTGCCAGCAGCTTACGGCTAGCGGGGCTCACAGATACGCAGTATTTT. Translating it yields CASSLRLAGLTDTQYF.

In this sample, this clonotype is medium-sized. This CDR3 is CASSPGPGHGYTF. DNA of the CDR3: TGTGCCAGCAGCCCGGGGCCGGGCCATGGCTACACCTTC. V gene TRBV9 combines with J gene TRBJ1-2, with D maybe TRBD1 (5 bases). Deletions cut 4 bases from V and 6 bases from J, with 13 bases between. The CDR3 runs 13 residues. Looked up from germline, CDR1 is SGDLS and CDR2 is YYNGEE.

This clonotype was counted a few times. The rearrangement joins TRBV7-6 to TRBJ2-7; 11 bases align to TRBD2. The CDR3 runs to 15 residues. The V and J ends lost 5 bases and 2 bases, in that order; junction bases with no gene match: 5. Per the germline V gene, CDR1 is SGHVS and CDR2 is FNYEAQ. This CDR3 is CASSTLAGGTYEQYF. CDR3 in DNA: TGTGCCAGCAGCACTCTAGCGGGGGGAACCTACGAGCAGTACTTC.

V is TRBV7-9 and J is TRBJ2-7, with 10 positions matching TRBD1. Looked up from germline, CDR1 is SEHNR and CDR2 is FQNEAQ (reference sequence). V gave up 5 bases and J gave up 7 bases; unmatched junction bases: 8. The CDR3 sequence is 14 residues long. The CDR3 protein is CASSPLPGQGEQYF. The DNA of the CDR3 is TGTGCCAGCAGCCCTCTTCCGGGACAGGGGGAGCAGTACTTC.